Described below is a single T cell receptor (beta chain) sequence and its context. The clone's antigen remains unknown. No base quality information exists; no much larger clone differs at one position. In Seattle, one collaborating source enrolled patients while the infection was active and tracked those patients longitudinally over the course of disease. Collaborating institutions collected whole blood in K2EDTA tubes following their own protocols. For TCRbeta analysis, collaborators shipped samples in one of three forms: frozen whole blood, isolated PBMCs, or DNA extracted from either of those sample types. Including the terminal cysteine and phenylalanine, the CDR3 comprises 21 residues. The CDR3 DNA has 63 bases and is translated from base 1. V ends up 0 bases short and J 1 base short, with an unmatched junction base count of 17. The data were taken from a study of blood T cell repertoires in COVID-19 (dated by TCRdb to about 2020). With respect to the entire study: The collaborator samples originated in the United States, Italy and Spain and spanned the acute and convalescent phases of COVID-19. The prospective study material was composed of cDNA or gDNA derived from T cells, B-cell-depleted T cells, or PBMCs. Samples came from the ongoing ImmuneRACE study (first 160 participants) plus 1,254 subjects from 6 global collaborators. The repertoires were released in a freely available public database intended as a resource for research on the immune response to SARS-CoV-2. Deeply sampled blood TCRbeta repertoires from subjects exposed to, actively infected with, or recovered from COVID-19 were included in the dataset. Nearly every sample came with metadata listing a de-identified subject ID, COVID-19 status, age in years and sex. Where available, HLA class I and class II types were taken from metadata supplied by the sample provider and were not determined by assay-based typing.

Overall study outcomes, separate from this receptor: How much clinical and demographic metadata was included differed by source and by participant, and the metadata was provided uncurated.

TCRbeta CDR3 regions were amplified from genomic DNA using the immunoSEQ Assay, a bias-controlled multiplex PCR. Under the source paper's analysis protocol: Within the assay, amplification of reference gene primers was used to estimate how many nucleated cells each sample contained. To quantify the absolute abundance of each unique TCRbeta CDR3 rearrangement, sequence reads were collapsed and filtered. For each sample, productive Simpson clonality was calculated by taking the square root of Simpson's diversity index across productive rearrangements. Drawn from immuneACCESS, this table holds only the in-frame rearrangements with V and J called that TCRdb kept. Clones are partly lost; checked studies trace under half to an unresolved V gene and leave the rest unexplained. V, J and clone size derive from that table, while D and trimming were established from the DNA sequence. This sample has roughly 440,000 clones in its table, and approximately 88% of those were observed once. The leading ten clones occupy roughly an eighth of the sample.

The sequence derives from a woman between 50 and 59 years old with COVID-19, enrolled during active disease. The rearrangement joined TRBV23-1 to TRBJ1-1; TRBD1 lines up with 10 middle nucleotides. TRBV23-1 is an ORF, and what it does is uncertain. The sequenced sample was peripheral blood. The sequenced DNA: TGCGCCAGCAGTCAATCTGGGAGACAGGGGGCCAGGGAGTGGGAGAACACTGAAGCTTTCTTT. Its coded protein is CASSQSGRQGAREWENTEAFF.